This is a list of T cell receptor beta chains from one sample in a study of CD8 T cells in ankylosing spondylitis. TCRdb re-called the 5' RACE reads through MiXCR, storing one row per CDR3 protein. The sample lists hundreds of thousands of distinct CDR3 sequences, about 10% occurring once. Source material: blood, either unsorted or a sorted T cell fraction (not recorded which). Every receptor here comes from a male donor with ankylosing spondylitis. Each CDR3 is given without its conserved first and last residue. Fields, in order: clone size, J gene, V gene, CDR3 protein. Clone sizes are given selectively: once, few, many, or a class where the clone is expanded.

-,TRBJ1-5,TRBV6-5,ASSYSRAAYQPQH
-,TRBJ2-3,TRBV25-1,ASSVRMSTDTQY
-,TRBJ2-1,TRBV9,ASRRGWSSYNEQF
-,TRBJ2-1,TRBV18,ASSPQRESVNEQF
-,TRBJ2-1,TRBV9,ASSATGGDLNEQF
few,TRBJ1-1,TRBV2,ASRSQGLTEAF
-,TRBJ2-6,TRBV9,ASSVGNSGANVLT
few,TRBJ2-5,TRBV18,ASSWDLEETQY
few,TRBJ2-2,TRBV28,ASSFPPAGKNTGELF
few,TRBJ2-7,TRBV13,ASSFKQGESSYEQY
-,TRBJ1-6,TRBV5-1,ASSPGQGSLNSPLH
few,TRBJ2-5,TRBV5-1,ASSLGLAGGGYQETQY
few,TRBJ1-1,TRBV5-1,ASSLSPDEAF
-,TRBJ2-2,TRBV7-2,ASSKTWTSRASGELF
many,TRBJ2-3,TRBV20-1,SARASGSTDTQY
few,TRBJ2-7,TRBV4-3,ASSQAGSLVEQY
-,TRBJ2-2,TRBV20-1,SAKVAGNTGELF
many,TRBJ2-1,TRBV28,ASRGTGVELRF
few,TRBJ2-2,TRBV6-2/TRBV6-3,ASSQVAVTDTGELF
-,TRBJ2-1,TRBV4-3,ASSQDEAGRGYNEQF
few,TRBJ1-1,TRBV4-3,ASSQGGRGTEAF
-,TRBJ2-1,TRBV7-2,ASSVGTSGGQNEQF
-,TRBJ1-5,TRBV6-1,ASSELGAYSNQPQH
many,TRBJ2-2,TRBV5-1,ASSPTGVGELF
-,TRBJ2-2,TRBV20-1,SARSNTGELF
-,TRBJ2-1,TRBV11-2,ASSLYSRASGSRNNEQF
many,TRBJ2-7,TRBV7-2,ASSLKGQGYEQY
-,TRBJ2-7,TRBV7-6,ASSLGNPPDEQY
once,TRBJ1-2,TRBV4-3,ASSQEEDWDGYT
-,TRBJ1-1,TRBV7-2,ASSLAFGRGNTEAF
-,TRBJ1-3,TRBV4-3,ASSQVLDSDYSGNTIY
-,TRBJ2-1,TRBV20-1,SAGLAGGREQF
-,TRBJ2-5,TRBV6-5,ASSYPGDSQETQY
few,TRBJ2-1,TRBV7-9,ASSLDLWRSSYNEQF
many,TRBJ1-6,TRBV5-1,ASSSGDSHFDSPLH
-,TRBJ2-6,TRBV2,ASSEATPGANVLT
-,TRBJ1-4,TRBV15,ATSRIIATNEKLF
-,TRBJ2-1,TRBV27,ASRIRSSYNEQF
few,TRBJ2-5,TRBV28,AIATRLAGEVTQY
few,TRBJ2-3,TRBV20-1,SARDLTGPADTQY